The clone carrying this TCR beta chain has ten or more counts. The sample belongs to a study of neurological immune-mediated disorders. The V gene's germline CDR1 is SGHVS and CDR2 FQNEAQ. The J segment lost 8 bases and the V segment lost 8 bases, leaving 6 bases of the junction unmatched. This CDR3 is built from 12 residues. Synthesis of cDNA was performed by 5'RACE using 10-nucleotide random UMIs. In TCRdb, the 5' RACE reads were re-called with MiXCR into one record per CDR3 protein. The sample carries more than 50,000 distinct CDR3 sequences, 11% recorded once. The sample consisted of PBMCs. The rearrangement links TRBV7-8 to TRBJ2-1; 7 bases fit TRBD2. The receptor was derived from a man aged 55-75 years in good health. As DNA, the CDR3 is TGTGCCAGCGGTTGGGGGGGGTATGAGCAGTTCTTC. It yields the protein CASGWGGYEQFF.